This T cell receptor (beta chain) was captured by sequencing in a study of response to subunit inactivated influenza vaccine. MiXCR, run by TCRdb on the RT-PCR reads, gives a single entry per CDR3 protein. The sample has roughly 550,000 distinct CDR3 sequences, approximately 22% seen once; the top ten hold approximately 2.9%. The CDR3 covers 12 residues. The germline CDR1 and CDR2 sequences are DFQATT and SNEGSKA (reference sequence). Trimming took 5 bases from V and 5 from J; bases not matched to a gene: 4. The same data also went into a second study, on T cells expressing NK-cell markers. This second study says: UMI-tagged 5'RACE template switching yielded the TCR beta cDNA. Several experiments confined sorting to alpha-beta TCR T cells with an anti-gamma-delta TCR antibody. The leading position in the CD3+CD56-NKG2C+ fraction of several donors also went to these clonotypes.

The clonotype originates from a man aged 50 to 60 who received an inactivated influenza vaccine. The sample consisted of CD4+ T cells sorted from PBMCs, taken roughly 12 days after vaccination. This rearrangement joins TRBV20-1 to TRBJ2-5; 8 nucleotides agree with TRBD1. Here the CDR3 reads CSAAGGAETQYF. In DNA form, the CDR3 reads TGCAGTGCTGCAGGGGGCGCGGAGACCCAGTACTTC.